This record covers a single TCR beta chain. The data were obtained in a study of blood T cell repertoires in COVID-19. Germline CDR1 SGHTS, CDR2 YDEGEE. The CDR3 is made up of 15 amino acids. V was shortened by 5 bases and J by 2 bases, with 16 bases between the two germline ends. Clones were read by immunoSEQ multiplex PCR, and TCRdb kept only the in-frame ones, dropping some. Of more than 300,000 clones in the sample, roughly nine tenths were seen once. The V gene is TRBV5-8, the J gene TRBJ1-1; TRBD1 is a possible D gene (5 bases). The receptor's source is a woman in her twenties or thirties who had recovered from COVID-19. The sequenced material came from PBMCs or T cells enriched from blood (not recorded which). The CDR3 DNA reads TGTGCCAGCAGTGGGGGGGTTACAGCTAACACTGAAGCTTTCTTT. This translates into CASSGGVTANTEAFF.